These 18 T cell receptor beta chains came from one sample sequenced in a study of blood T cell repertoires in COVID-19. Some clones are missing from TCRdb's copy, which holds only in-frame ones; the method was immunoSEQ multiplex PCR. The sample lists approximately 77,000 clones, approximately 85% occurring once. The sequenced sample consisted of peripheral blood. These receptors were obtained from a man aged 50 to 60 with COVID-19, enrolled during active disease.

The chain has TRBV6-6 and TRBJ2-3; 10 nucleotides match TRBD2. V lost 7 bases to trimming and J lost 3 bases; unmatched junction nucleotides: 4. The CDR3 totals 14 residues. Germline CDR1 MNHNY, CDR2 SVGAGI (reference sequence). CDR3 in DNA: TGTGCCAGCACTAGCGGGAGTAGTACAGATACGCAGTATTTT. Translating it yields CASTSGSSTDTQYF.

V gene TRBV25-1 combines with J gene TRBJ1-6, with a weak D call TRBD1 (5 bases). Trimming took off 7 bases at V and 10 bases at J, with 17 bases between the two ends. Looked up from germline, CDR1 is MGHDK and CDR2 is SYGVNS. The CDR3 sequence is 14 residues long. The CDR3 nucleotides read TGTGCCAGCACCCCGTCAGCGGGACGGTCACCCCTCCACTTT. It specifies CASTPSAGRSPLHF.

The chain joins TRBV9 to TRBJ1-1, with D perhaps matching TRBD1 (5 bases). The CDR3 contains 14 residues. From germline, CDR1 is SGDLS and CDR2 YYNGEE. Trimming cost V 0 bases and J 1 base, with 7 bases left between them. CDR3 residues: CASSVGRENTEAFF. The CDR3 DNA follows: TGTGCCAGCAGCGTAGGCAGGGAGAACACTGAAGCTTTCTTT.

The J gene is TRBJ1-2, the V gene TRBV24-1; D is ambiguous. The germline CDR1 and CDR2 sequences are KGHDR and SFDVKD. Between the trimmed V and J ends, which lost 3 bases and 3 bases, there was a span of 16 bases. CDR3 size: 16 residues. DNA for the CDR3: TGTGCCACCAGTGATCCCAACGCCCCAGAGGACTATGGCTACACCTTC. This translates into CATSDPNAPEDYGYTF.

The rearrangement uses TRBV27 and TRBJ2-4; 9 nucleotides align to TRBD1. The CDR3 has 22 amino acids. Germline-derived CDR1 and CDR2 are MNHEY and SMNVEV (reference sequence). Trimming removed 0 bases from V and 2 bases from J; junction bases left unmatched: 20. CDR3 region: CASSLSYPGQGVQRPTKNIQYF. The CDR3 region has the DNA TGTGCCAGCAGTTTATCTTACCCGGGACAGGGAGTCCAGCGTCCTACCAAAAACATTCAGTACTTC.

The chain carries TRBV15 and TRBJ2-1; a weak D match, TRBD1 (5 bases). CDR1 is LNHNV and CDR2 is YYDKDF in the germline V gene (reference sequence). This CDR3 is 20 amino acids long. V was shortened by 0 bases and J by 0 bases, with 21 bases between the two germline ends. Here the CDR3 reads CATSREKVASQDSSYNEQFF. The CDR3 DNA sequence: TGTGCCACCAGCAGAGAGAAAGTCGCGAGTCAAGACAGCTCCTACAATGAGCAGTTCTTC.

This clone occurred once. The chain uses TRBV28 and TRBJ2-7; D remains unclear. Germline V gene lookup returns CDR1 MDHEN and CDR2 SYDVKM. This CDR3 is built from 14 residues. V lost 6 bases and J 2 bases, leaving 14 bases between the germline ends. DNA of the CDR3: TGTGCCAGCAGGTTTGGCGGATTTACCTACGAGCAGTACTTC. It codes for CASRFGGFTYEQYF.

The chain joins TRBV25-1 to TRBJ2-2; tentatively, D is TRBD2 (5 bases). Germline V gene sequence: CDR1 MGHDK, CDR2 SYGVNS. The CDR3 spans 14 residues. V was cut by 7 bases and J by 8 bases, with 17 bases left in between. The CDR3 sequence: CASTGVAPTGELFF. CDR3 bases: TGTGCCAGCACCGGGGTCGCACCCACTGGGGAGCTGTTTTTT.

The V call is TRBV6-5, the J call TRBJ1-3, with 8 bases matching TRBD1. V lost 4 bases, J lost 4 bases, and 6 bases stayed unmatched. There are 15 residues in the CDR3. CDR1 is MNHEY and CDR2 is SVGAGI in the germline V gene. In nucleotides, the CDR3 is TGTGCCAGCAGTTCCCAGGGGGCGGGAGGAAACACCATATATTTT. It encodes CASSSQGAGGNTIYF.

This clone has a single count. V is TRBV28 and J is TRBJ2-7; the match to TRBD2 covers 8 bases. V trimming: 6 bases; J trimming: 3 bases; junction bases outside the gene matches: 7. Germline V lookup: CDR1 MDHEN, CDR2 SYDVKM. The CDR3 covers 14 residues. Here the CDR3 reads CASRAGTSGYEQYF. The CDR3 DNA follows: TGTGCCAGCAGGGCCGGGACTAGTGGCTACGAGCAGTACTTC.

J is TRBJ1-2 and V is TRBV4-3, with 8 bases fitting TRBD1. J was trimmed by 4 bases and V by 2 bases; bases with no gene match: 3. There are 14 residues in the CDR3. Germline V gene sequence: CDR1 LGHNA, CDR2 YSLEER. CDR3 region: CASSQSTGGYGYTF. CDR3 DNA sequence: TGCGCCAGCAGCCAATCTACAGGGGGCTATGGCTACACCTTC.

The rearrangement links TRBV7-3 to TRBJ1-4; 8 bases align to TRBD1. Trimming at V came to 3 bases and at J to 7 bases, leaving 7 bases not matched to a gene. This CDR3 comprises 15 residues. Germline CDR1 is SGHTA and CDR2 is FQGTGA. The CDR3 here is CASSLGAGGFEKLFF. As DNA, the CDR3 is TGTGCCAGCAGCTTGGGAGCAGGGGGCTTTGAAAAACTGTTTTTT. The full variable domain, in which reference TRBV7-3 and TRBJ1-4 provide the parts outside the CDR3, is GAGVSQTPSNKVTEKGKYVELRCDPISGHTALYWYRQSLGQGPEFLIYFQGTGAADDSGLPNDRFFAVRPEGSVSTLKIQRTERGDSAVYLCASSLGAGGFEKLFFGSGTQLSVL.

This clone was counted a few times. This chain uses TRBV18 with TRBJ1-1; D is possibly TRBD1 (5 bases). Germline V CDR1 and CDR2: KGHSH, LQKENI. Trimming removed 3 bases at V and 1 base at J, with 12 bases between. This CDR3 is 15 amino acids long. The CDR3 DNA follows: TGTGCCAGCTCACCGGCGGGGACTCAGAACACTGAAGCTTTCTTT. Residues: CASSPAGTQNTEAFF.

The chain recombines TRBV5-6 with TRBJ2-3, with 10 bases aligning to TRBD2. V gave up 5 bases and J gave up 3 bases; unmatched junction bases: 6. This CDR3 spans 15 amino acids. Germline values: CDR1 SGHDT, CDR2 YYEEEE. This CDR3 reads CASRAPGLATDTQYF. The CDR3 nucleotides read TGTGCCAGCAGGGCTCCGGGACTAGCGACAGATACGCAGTATTTT.

The rearrangement links TRBV5-4 to TRBJ1-2; D perhaps matches TRBD1 (6 bases). The germline V gene encodes CDR1 SGHNT and CDR2 YYREEE (reference sequence). The CDR3 has 15 amino acids. With 4 bases removed from V and 0 bases from J, the gap between germline ends came to 13 bases. The CDR3 DNA is TGTGCCAGCAGCCCACGGACAGCCTCTAACTATGGCTACACCTTC. Its protein product is CASSPRTASNYGYTF.

The chain has TRBV5-1 and TRBJ2-3; perhaps TRBD2 as D (6 bases). This CDR3 has 16 amino acids. In germline, CDR1 is SGHRS, CDR2 YFSETQ. Trimming stripped 1 base from V and 5 bases from J, with 17 bases between. CDR3 in DNA: TGCGCCAGCAGCTTGATGTCCGGGGGAGCAGGAGATACGCAGTATTTT. Translation gives CASSLMSGGAGDTQYF.

V is TRBV2 and J is TRBJ1-4, with 7 bases identical to TRBD1. V lost 5 bases and J lost 8; bases outside the gene matches: 11. Germline V CDR1 and CDR2: SNHLY, FYNNEI. The CDR3 consists of 15 residues. CDR3: CASSTPGGNLEKLFF. Here the CDR3 DNA reads TGTGCCAGCAGTACCCCAGGGGGTAACTTAGAAAAACTGTTTTTT.

The chain's CDR3 is CAWRAQVLSGNTIYF. In nucleotides, the CDR3 is TGTGCCTGGAGAGCACAGGTCCTCTCTGGAAACACCATATATTTT. V and J are TRBV30 and TRBJ1-3; weak D call: TRBD1 (5 bases). The CDR3 runs to 15 residues. V was cut by 3 bases and J by 0 bases, with 12 bases left in between. Per germline, CDR1 GTSNPN and CDR2 SVGIG (reference sequence).